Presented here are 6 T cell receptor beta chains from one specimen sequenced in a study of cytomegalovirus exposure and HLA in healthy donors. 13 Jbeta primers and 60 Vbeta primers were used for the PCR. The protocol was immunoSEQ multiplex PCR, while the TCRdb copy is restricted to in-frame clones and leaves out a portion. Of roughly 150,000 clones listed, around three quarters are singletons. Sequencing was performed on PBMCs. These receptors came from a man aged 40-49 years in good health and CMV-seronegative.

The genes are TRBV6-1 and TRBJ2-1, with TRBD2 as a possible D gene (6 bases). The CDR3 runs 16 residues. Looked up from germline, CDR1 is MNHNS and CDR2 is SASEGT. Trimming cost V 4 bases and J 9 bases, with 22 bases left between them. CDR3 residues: CASSVGLAPQRREQFF. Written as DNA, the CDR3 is TGTGCCAGCAGTGTAGGTCTAGCGCCACAGAGACGTGAGCAGTTCTTC.

For the CDR3, the DNA is TGTGCCAGTAGTATCGGGGAGGAGGGACCTCGGGAGCAGTACTTC. Translation: CASSIGEEGPREQYF. The chain uses TRBV19 and TRBJ2-7; the D gene is possibly TRBD2 (6 bases). The CDR3 has 15 residues. In germline, CDR1 is LNHDA, CDR2 SQIVND (reference sequence). Trimming removed 3 bases at V and 7 bases at J, with 19 bases between.

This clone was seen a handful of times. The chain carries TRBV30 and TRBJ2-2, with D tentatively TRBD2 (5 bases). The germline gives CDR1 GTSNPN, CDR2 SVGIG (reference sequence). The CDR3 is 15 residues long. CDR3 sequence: CAGEPSRSSTGELFF. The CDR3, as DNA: TGTGCGGGAGAACCCAGCCGGAGTAGTACCGGGGAGCTGTTTTTT.

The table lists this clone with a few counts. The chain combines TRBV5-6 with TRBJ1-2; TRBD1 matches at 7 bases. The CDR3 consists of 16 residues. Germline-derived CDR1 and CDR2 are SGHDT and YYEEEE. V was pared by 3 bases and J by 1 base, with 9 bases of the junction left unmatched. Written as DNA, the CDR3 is TGTGCCAGCAGCTCGCCGGGACAGACGTTTAACTATGGCTACACCTTC. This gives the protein CASSSPGQTFNYGYTF.

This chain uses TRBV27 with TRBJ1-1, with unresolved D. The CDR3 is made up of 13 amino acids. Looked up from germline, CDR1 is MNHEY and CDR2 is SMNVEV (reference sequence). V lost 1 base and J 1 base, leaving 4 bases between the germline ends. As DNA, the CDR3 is TGTGCCAGCAGTTTATGGGCGAACACTGAAGCTTTCTTT. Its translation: CASSLWANTEAFF.

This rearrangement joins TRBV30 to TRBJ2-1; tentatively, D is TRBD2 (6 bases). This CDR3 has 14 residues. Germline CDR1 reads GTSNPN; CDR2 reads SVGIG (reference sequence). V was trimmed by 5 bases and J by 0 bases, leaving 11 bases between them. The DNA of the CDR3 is TGTGCCTGGGGGGACTCGAGCTCCTACAATGAGCAGTTCTTC. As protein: CAWGDSSSYNEQFF.